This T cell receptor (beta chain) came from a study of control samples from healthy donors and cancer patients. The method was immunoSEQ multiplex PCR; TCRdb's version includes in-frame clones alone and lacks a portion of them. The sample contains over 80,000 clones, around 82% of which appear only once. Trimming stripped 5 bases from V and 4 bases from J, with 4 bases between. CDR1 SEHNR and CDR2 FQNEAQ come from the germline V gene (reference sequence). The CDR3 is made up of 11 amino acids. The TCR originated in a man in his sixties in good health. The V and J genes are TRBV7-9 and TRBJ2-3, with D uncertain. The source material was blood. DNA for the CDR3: TGTGCCAGCAGCCAGGCAGATACGCAGTATTTT. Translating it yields CASSQADTQYF. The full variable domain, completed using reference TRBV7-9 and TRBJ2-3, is DTGVSQNPRHKITKRGQNVTFRCDPISEHNRLYWYRQTLGQGPEFLTYFQNEAQLEKSRLLSDRFSAERPKGSFSTLEIQRTEQGDSAMYLCASSQADTQYFGPGTRLTVL.